Presented here are 25 T cell receptor beta chains from one specimen sequenced in a study of lymphopenia after photon versus proton radiotherapy. The assay was immunoSEQ multiplex PCR, and TCRdb's table has in-frame clones only and misses some. This table holds tens of thousands of clones, about 83% found once. The specimen comprised peripheral blood, sampled from a patient treated with proton-based radiotherapy. These TCRs come from a man aged 55 to 70 with pancreatic cancer.

This rearrangement joins TRBV7-6 to TRBJ2-7, with D possibly matching TRBD1 (5 bases). V dropped 4 bases and J dropped 3 bases, with 16 bases sitting between them. Germline V lookup: CDR1 SGHVS, CDR2 FNYEAQ. The CDR3 is 15 amino acids. This CDR3 reads CASSSYQGKGYEQYF. The CDR3 DNA follows: TGTGCCAGCAGCTCATACCAGGGAAAGGGCTACGAGCAGTACTTC.

This clone was seen more than once but under ten times. The chain carries TRBV19 and TRBJ2-1; D may be TRBD1 (6 bases). The CDR3 runs 12 residues. CDR1 LNHDA and CDR2 SQIVND come from the germline V gene (reference sequence). The V and J ends lost 4 bases and 10 bases respectively, with 11 bases between them. DNA for the CDR3: TGTGCCAGTAGTACAGGGGCTAGAGAGCAGTTCTTC. It yields the protein CASSTGAREQFF. Full variable domain (rest looked up from reference TRBV19 and TRBJ2-1): DGGITQSPKYLFRKEGQNVTLSCEQNLNHDAMYWYRQDPGQGLRLIYYSQIVNDFQKGDIAEGYSVSREKKESFPLTVTSAQKNPTAFYLCASSTGAREQFFGPGTRLTVL.

The chain carries TRBV28 and TRBJ2-5, with 11 bases identical to TRBD2. Germline lookup yields CDR1 MDHEN and CDR2 SYDVKM. The CDR3 has 21 amino acids. The ends lost 4 bases at V and 4 bases at J; junction bases unmatched: 23. CDR3 sequence reads: CASSSPYRKPGSGRARETQYF. The CDR3 region has the DNA TGTGCCAGCAGTTCTCCCTACCGGAAGCCGGGTAGCGGGAGGGCCCGAGAGACCCAGTACTTC.

In nucleotides, the CDR3 is TGTGCCAGCAGCACGCCCGGGACAGGAGGCCATGAGCAGTTCTTC. Amino acid sequence: CASSTPGTGGHEQFF. V is TRBV7-6 and J is TRBJ2-1; 8 nucleotides align to TRBD1. This CDR3 region has 15 residues. Trimming removed 5 bases from V and 8 bases from J; junction bases left unmatched: 11. The V gene's germline CDR1 is SGHVS and CDR2 FNYEAQ.

The CDR3 sequence: CSVEWQQETQYF. The CDR3 nucleotides read TGCAGCGTTGAGTGGCAGCAAGAGACCCAGTACTTC. The chain combines TRBV29-1 with TRBJ2-5; D unresolved. CDR1 is SQVTM, CDR2 ANQGSEA, per germline. Between the trimmed V and J ends, which lost 3 bases and 2 bases, there was a span of 7 bases. The CDR3 sequence is 12 residues long.

This chain links TRBV10-2 with TRBJ2-7, with 8 positions matching TRBD2. With V trimmed by 3 bases and J by 5 bases, 9 bases remained unmatched. CDR1 and CDR2 (germline): WSHSY, SAAADI. The CDR3 length is 15 residues. This CDR3 reads CASSDFGLAEDEQYF. DNA for the CDR3: TGCGCCAGCAGTGATTTCGGACTAGCCGAGGACGAGCAGTACTTC.

V is TRBV2 and J is TRBJ2-7; tentative D call: TRBD1 (5 bases). The V end was cut by 0 bases, the J end by 3 bases, with 12 bases between. The length of the CDR3 is 15 residues. Germline loops: CDR1 SNHLY, CDR2 FYNNEI. CDR3 amino acids: CASSEAAQGLYEQYF. The CDR3 bases are TGTGCCAGCAGTGAAGCGGCGCAGGGTCTCTACGAGCAGTACTTC.

V usage is TRBV5-5 and J usage is TRBJ2-2, with 7 bases aligning to TRBD1. The V gene end was trimmed by 2 bases and the J gene end by 4 bases; junction bases not matched to a gene: 5. The CDR3 runs to 15 residues. Per germline, CDR1 SGHKS and CDR2 YYEKEE (reference sequence). The CDR3 DNA is TGTGCCAGCAGCTTAGGGGGCCGGGGCACCGGGGAGCTGTTTTTT. Residues: CASSLGGRGTGELFF.

A few counts support this clone. The chain couples TRBV11-2 to TRBJ2-7; the D is unclear. Germline lookup yields CDR1 SGHAT and CDR2 FQNNGV. The V and J ends lost 0 bases and 1 base respectively, with 13 bases between them. This CDR3 spans 16 amino acids. CDR3 region: CASSLDSPPLSYEQYF. In DNA form, the CDR3 reads TGTGCCAGCAGCTTAGATTCCCCCCCCCTATCCTACGAGCAGTACTTC. The variable domain in full, with the rest retrieved from reference TRBV11-2 and TRBJ2-7, is EAGVAQSPRYKIIEKRQSVAFWCNPISGHATLYWYQQILGQGPKLLIQFQNNGVVDDSQLPKDRFSAERLKGVDSTLKIQPAKLEDSAVYLCASSLDSPPLSYEQYFGPGTRLTVT.

This clone was counted once. The chain links TRBV14 to TRBJ2-7; 8 bases line up with TRBD2. The trim removed 4 bases at V and 3 bases at J, leaving 11 bases unmatched. The CDR3 totals 16 residues. The germline gives CDR1 SGHDN, CDR2 FVKESK. DNA of the CDR3: TGTGCCAGCAGCCCGATGAGGCTAGCGGGCGTCTACGAGCAGTACTTC. Translated, it gives CASSPMRLAGVYEQYF. Based on the CDR3 plus reference TRBV14 and TRBJ2-7, the full variable domain is EAGVTQFPSHSVIEKGQTVTLRCDPISGHDNLYWYRRVMGKEIKFLLHFVKESKQDESGMPNNRFLAERTGGTYSTLKVQPAELEDSGVYFCASSPMRLAGVYEQYFGPGTRLTVT.

The chain combines TRBV7-9 with TRBJ2-5, with 7 nucleotides matching TRBD1. The V gene end was trimmed by 4 bases and the J gene end by 5 bases; junction bases not matched to a gene: 10. The germline gives CDR1 SEHNR, CDR2 FQNEAQ (reference sequence). This CDR3 is 15 amino acids long. The CDR3 DNA is TGTGCCAGCAGCTCGTCGACAGGGTTCGGGGAGACCCAGTACTTC. It encodes CASSSSTGFGETQYF.

This chain uses TRBV5-1 with TRBJ2-7, with 12 bases that match TRBD1. Trimming removed 4 bases from V and 1 base from J; junction bases left unmatched: 3. Germline assignment: CDR1 SGHRS and CDR2 YFSETQ. The CDR3 totals 15 residues. CDR3 bases: TGCGCCAGCAGCGGGGGACAGGGGGCTTCCTACGAGCAGTACTTC. It yields the protein CASSGGQGASYEQYF. Based on the CDR3 plus reference TRBV5-1 and TRBJ2-7, the full variable domain is KAGVTQTPRYLIKTRGQQVTLSCSPISGHRSVSWYQQTPGQGLQFLFEYFSETQRNKGNFPGRFSGRQFSNSRSEMNVSTLELGDSALYLCASSGGQGASYEQYFGPGTRLTVT.

The chain couples TRBV6-1 to TRBJ2-7; no clear D. Germline V gene sequence: CDR1 MNHNS, CDR2 SASEGT. Between the trimmed V and J ends, which lost 2 bases and 1 base, there was a span of 6 bases. The CDR3 extends over 13 amino acids. CDR3: CASSERRSYEQYF. CDR3 in DNA: TGTGCCAGCAGTGAACGGCGTTCCTACGAGCAGTACTTC.

The chain recombines TRBV4-3 with TRBJ2-1; TRBD2 matches 11 bases. Germline-derived CDR1 and CDR2 are LGHNA and YSLEER. The ends lost 2 bases at V and 10 bases at J; junction bases unmatched: 7. CDR3 length equals 15 residues. CDR3 sequence reads: CASSQIAGGPWEQFF. CDR3 in DNA: TGCGCCAGCAGCCAAATAGCGGGAGGGCCGTGGGAGCAGTTCTTC.

The J gene is TRBJ2-7, the V gene TRBV16, with D maybe TRBD2 (6 bases). The germline V and J ends were trimmed by 4 bases and 0 bases, with 22 bases remaining between them. Germline CDR1 and CDR2: KGHSY and FQNENV. The CDR3 has 18 residues. CDR3 DNA: TGTGCCAGCAGCCCAATAATGTTAGGCGGGGAGAGCTCCTACGAGCAGTACTTC. Translation: CASSPIMLGGESSYEQYF. Full variable domain (remainder filled in from reference TRBV16 and TRBJ2-7): GEEVAQTPKHLVRGEGQKAKLYCAPIKGHSYVFWYQQVLKNEFKFLISFQNENVFDETGMPKERFSAKCLPNSPCSLEIQATKLEDSAVYFCASSPIMLGGESSYEQYFGPGTRLTVT.

V usage is TRBV27 and J usage is TRBJ2-2; possible D gene TRBD2, 5 bases. Germline V CDR1 and CDR2: MNHEY, SMNVEV (reference sequence). This CDR3 is built from 18 residues. V was clipped by 5 bases and J by 4 bases, with 23 bases between them. The CDR3 DNA reads as TGTGCCAGCAGTCGAAAGGCCCAGCGAGGGAAGGTCACCGGGGAGCTGTTTTTT. As protein: CASSRKAQRGKVTGELFF.

This clone showed up just a few times. The chain couples TRBV19 to TRBJ2-6, with 9 bases that match TRBD2. The trim removed 1 base at V and 2 bases at J, leaving 0 bases unmatched. The CDR3 is 16 residues long. Germline V gene lookup returns CDR1 LNHDA and CDR2 SQIVND (reference sequence). CDR3 region: CASSIGGGAGANVLTF. The CDR3, as DNA: TGTGCCAGTAGTATAGGCGGGGGGGCTGGGGCCAACGTCCTGACTTTC.

The chain combines TRBV18 with TRBJ1-1; 8 nucleotides line up with TRBD1. V trimming: 4 bases; J trimming: 1 base; junction bases outside the gene matches: 8. Per the germline V gene, CDR1 is KGHSH and CDR2 is LQKENI. The CDR3 totals 16 residues. The CDR3: CASSQLQGARNTEAFF. The CDR3 nucleotides are TGTGCCAGCTCACAGCTCCAGGGGGCACGGAACACTGAAGCTTTCTTT.

The gene calls are TRBV27 and TRBJ2-1, with 9 nucleotides matching TRBD2. Looked up from germline, CDR1 is MNHEY and CDR2 is SMNVEV (reference sequence). The V segment lost 6 bases and the J segment 2 bases; nucleotides outside the gene matches: 17. The CDR3 has 19 residues. The CDR3 DNA sequence: TGTGCCAGCAGAATAGGGGGACTAGCTCCTCGGTCTGCCTACAATGAGCAGTTCTTC. Translating gives CASRIGGLAPRSAYNEQFF.

The rearrangement joins TRBV5-1 to TRBJ2-7, with D unresolved. Germline V lookup: CDR1 SGHRS, CDR2 YFSETQ. The CDR3 contains 15 residues. V lost 0 bases, J lost 3 bases, and 13 bases lay in between. CDR3 in DNA: TGCGCCAGCAGCTTGGCACCGGGCGCATACTACGAGCAGTACTTC. The encoded protein is CASSLAPGAYYEQYF.

This clone was seen just once. The chain employs TRBV28 and TRBJ1-1; D gene ambiguous. Germline V CDR1 and CDR2: MDHEN, SYDVKM. This CDR3 is 12 amino acids long. V dropped 5 bases and J dropped 7 bases, with 11 bases sitting between them. CDR3 sequence reads: CASSMGSIEAFF. In DNA, the CDR3 is TGTGCCAGCAGTATGGGATCGATTGAAGCTTTCTTT.

This chain uses TRBV4-2 with TRBJ2-2; TRBD2 is a possible D gene (5 bases). Germline V lookup: CDR1 LGHNA, CDR2 YNFKEQ. The germline V and J ends were trimmed by 1 base and 7 bases, with 16 bases remaining between them. The CDR3 is 16 amino acids. The CDR3 sequence is CASSQGKAAMGGELFF. In nucleotides, the CDR3 is TGTGCCAGCAGCCAAGGGAAAGCGGCCATGGGCGGGGAGCTGTTTTTT.

This chain links TRBV28 with TRBJ2-1; D may be TRBD1 (6 bases). Looked up from germline, CDR1 is MDHEN and CDR2 is SYDVKM. The CDR3 extends over 12 amino acids. The germline V and J ends were trimmed by 6 bases and 16 bases, with 19 bases remaining between them. The CDR3 spells CASRTGTMSSFF. The CDR3 nucleotides read TGTGCCAGCAGGACCGGGACAATGAGCAGTTTCTTC. The complete variable domain, with remaining parts taken from reference TRBV28 and TRBJ2-1, reads DVKVTQSSRYLVKRTGEKVFLECVQDMDHENMFWYRQDPGLGLRLIYFSYDVKMKEKGDIPEGYSVSREKKERFSLILESASTNQTSMYLCASRTGTMSSFFGPGTRLTVL.

The V call is TRBV28, the J call TRBJ2-7, with D maybe TRBD2 (5 bases). V was cut by 4 bases and J by 7 bases, with 14 bases left in between. Germline CDR1 MDHEN, CDR2 SYDVKM. CDR3 length: 13 residues. CDR3 DNA sequence: TGTGCCAGCAGTTCCGTTAGGAGGCGGGAGCAGTACTTC. Protein: CASSSVRRREQYF.

This rearrangement joins TRBV21-1 to TRBJ2-7; the DNA was not compared with TRBD1, the D call given in the table. TRBV21-1 is described as a pseudogene. The CDR3 is made up of 14 amino acids. In DNA, the CDR3 is TGTGCCAGCAGCAGAAGAGGGGGCAGCTACGAGCAGTACTTC. Protein sequence: CASSRRGGSYEQYF.